Below, 2 T cell receptor beta chains from the same sample are listed, as sequenced in a study of vaccination effects on CD4 cells after COVID-19. Before any sequencing was done, the ViraFEST assay used viral peptide pools to expand antigen-specific CD4+ T cells. Isolation of CD4+ T cells took place after around 10 days of culture. Vaccinees lacked prior SARS-CoV-2 infection and tested negative for nucleocapsid antibodies. Method: immunoSEQ multiplex PCR; TCRdb's copy keeps in-frame clones and lacks some. The table records tens of thousands of clones, less than 80% of them present only once. These receptors have no identified antigens. The sequences come from CD4+ T cells from PBMCs cultured with HCoV-OC43 spike peptides, collected before COVID-19 vaccination. Specified subset: HCoV-OC43 spike overlapping peptide pool stimulation. The receptors come from a human donor who received a COVID-19 vaccine.

The chain carries TRBV24-1 and TRBJ2-1; 16 bases fit TRBD2. With V trimmed by 2 bases and J by 0 bases, 12 bases remained unmatched. The CDR3 has 22 residues. The germline V gene encodes CDR1 KGHDR and CDR2 SFDVKD. The CDR3 coding sequence is TGTGCCACCAGTGATTCGGGGACAGGGACTAGCGGGAGGGCCTTCTCCTACAATGAGCAGTTCTTC. Its translation is CATSDSGTGTSGRAFSYNEQFF.

Worth noting for this clone: The junction departs from germline at one end; a sequencing error may be responsible. CDR3 loop: CSVDGGSQQTQYF. The CDR3 DNA reads as TGCAGCGTTGACGGAGGGAGCCAACAGACCCAGTACTTC. This chain uses TRBV29-1 with TRBJ2-5, with D possibly TRBD2 on 6 matching bases. The CDR3 length is 13 residues. Germline V gene data show CDR1 as SQVTM and CDR2 as ANQGSEA.